The rows below give T cell receptor beta chains drawn from one sample of a study of shared clonotypes between healthy human individuals. Measured with immunoSEQ multiplex PCR; TCRdb has only the in-frame clones, and not every one. Here the sample spans about 2,500,000 clones, around nine tenths being singletons. Sequenced sample: naive CD4+ T cells sorted from blood. These receptors were collected from a man younger than 35 in good health. The CDR3 runs from the conserved cysteine through the conserved F or W. Each record gives: J gene, V gene, clone size, D gene, CDR3 length, CDR3 DNA, CDR3 protein. D genes are given only for firm matches. Rows give clone size only sometimes, using once, few, many, or a class for an expanded clone.

J: TRBJ2-5; V: TRBV5-1; size: .; D: .; length: 15; DNA: TGCGCCAGCAGCTTTGGGTCTGTCGCCCTCGAGACCCAGTACTTC; CDR3: CASSFGSVALETQYF
J: TRBJ2-1; V: TRBV27; size: .; D: TRBD2; length: 14; DNA: TGTGCCAGCAGGCGACTAGCGGGAGTTAATGAGCAGTTCTTC; CDR3: CASRRLAGVNEQFF
J: TRBJ2-5; V: TRBV7-9; size: .; D: .; length: 13; DNA: TGTGCCAGCAGCTCTGGACAGATAGAGACCCAGTACTTC; CDR3: CASSSGQIETQYF
J: TRBJ2-1; V: TRBV18; size: .; D: TRBD1; length: 16; DNA: TGTGCCAGCTCACCATTTGGGACAGGGGTCGGTCATCAGCAGTTCTTC; CDR3: CASSPFGTGVGHQQFF
J: TRBJ2-1; V: TRBV15; size: .; D: .; length: 14; DNA: TGTGCCACCAGCGTTTATGGGGCGCAAAATGAGCAGTTCTTC; CDR3: CATSVYGAQNEQFF
J: TRBJ2-7; V: TRBV23-1; size: .; D: .; length: 13; DNA: TGCGCCAGCAGTCAAGGACTGCCCTACGAGCAGTACTTC; CDR3: CASSQGLPYEQYF
J: TRBJ2-4; V: TRBV18; size: .; D: TRBD1; length: 14; DNA: TGTGCCAGCTCACCCACAGGGGGCGCGGACATTCAGTACTTC; CDR3: CASSPTGGADIQYF
J: TRBJ1-2; V: TRBV6-1; size: .; D: TRBD1; length: 14; DNA: TGTGCCAGCAGACCCACACAGGGGGCGGGAGGCTACACCTTC; CDR3: CASRPTQGAGGYTF
J: TRBJ1-1; V: TRBV5-4; size: .; D: .; length: 14; DNA: TGTGCTCCCAGTTTAGTAGGATTGAACACTGAAGCTTTCTTT; CDR3: CAPSLVGLNTEAFF
J: TRBJ2-7; V: TRBV5-4; size: .; D: .; length: 13; DNA: TGTGCCAGCAGCTTGCAGACCACCGACGAGCAGTACTTC; CDR3: CASSLQTTDEQYF
J: TRBJ1-5; V: TRBV10-3; size: once; D: .; length: 15; DNA: TGTGCCACGAGGACGGAAAATAATAGCAATCAGCCCCAGCATTTT; CDR3: CATRTENNSNQPQHF
J: TRBJ2-5; V: TRBV6-6; size: .; D: .; length: 14; DNA: TGTGCCAGCAGCCCAGGGACGGCGAGAGGGACCCAGTACTTC; CDR3: CASSPGTARGTQYF
J: TRBJ2-1; V: TRBV25-1; size: .; D: TRBD2; length: 14; DNA: TGTGCCAGCAGTGGGACTAGCGGGAGTAATGAGCAGTTCTTC; CDR3: CASSGTSGSNEQFF
J: TRBJ2-1; V: TRBV19; size: .; D: TRBD1; length: 15; DNA: TGTGCCACCAAGGAGGTAGGGGGACAGTACAATGAGCAGTTCTTC; CDR3: CATKEVGGQYNEQFF
J: TRBJ2-7; V: TRBV30; size: .; D: .; length: 15; DNA: TGTGCCTGGAGTGTACGAGGTTCGAGCTCCTACGAGCAGTACTTC; CDR3: CAWSVRGSSSYEQYF
J: TRBJ1-2; V: TRBV7-9; size: few; D: .; length: 13; DNA: TGTGCCAGCAGCCCGGTCCGGACAACTGGCTACACCTTC; CDR3: CASSPVRTTGYTF
J: TRBJ1-1; V: TRBV7-2; size: .; D: TRBD1; length: 15; DNA: TGTGCCAGCAGCAAAGACAGGGCCCTGAACACTGAAGCTTTCTTT; CDR3: CASSKDRALNTEAFF
J: TRBJ2-1; V: TRBV11-3; size: .; D: .; length: 14; DNA: TGTGCCAGCAGCCCTCAGGGGACCTACAATGAGCAGTTCTTC; CDR3: CASSPQGTYNEQFF
J: TRBJ2-7; V: TRBV11-2; size: .; D: .; length: 12; DNA: TGTGCCAGCAGCTTACAGGGCCACGAGCAGTACTTC; CDR3: CASSLQGHEQYF
J: TRBJ1-3; V: TRBV6-5; size: .; D: .; length: 13; DNA: TGTGCCAGCAGCCAGCAGGGGGGAAACACCATATATTTT; CDR3: CASSQQGGNTIYF
J: TRBJ1-3; V: TRBV30; size: .; D: .; length: 13; DNA: TGTGCCTGGAGTGTAGGGAGTAGGGACACCATATATTTT; CDR3: CAWSVGSRDTIYF
J: TRBJ2-2; V: TRBV19; size: .; D: .; length: 14; DNA: TGTGCCAGTAGTACCACGGGGCGAGTCGGGGAGCTGTTTTTT; CDR3: CASSTTGRVGELFF
J: TRBJ2-7; V: TRBV6-5; size: .; D: TRBD2; length: 15; DNA: TGTGCCAGCAGTTATACGTCTAGCGGGTTTTACGAGCAGTACTTC; CDR3: CASSYTSSGFYEQYF
J: TRBJ1-1; V: TRBV7-9; size: .; D: TRBD1; length: 16; DNA: TGTGCCAGCAGCCCCGGGACAGGGGGCGTGGACACTGAAGCTTTCTTT; CDR3: CASSPGTGGVDTEAFF
J: TRBJ2-6; V: TRBV30; size: .; D: .; length: 16; DNA: TGTGCCTGGAAAGCCCCGCCCTACTCTGGGGCCAACGTCCTGACTTTC; CDR3: CAWKAPPYSGANVLTF
J: TRBJ1-2; V: TRBV6-1; size: .; D: .; length: 15; DNA: TGTGCCAGCAGTGCCCAACAGGGTTCTAACTATGGCTACACCTTC; CDR3: CASSAQQGSNYGYTF
J: TRBJ1-1; V: TRBV18; size: .; D: TRBD1; length: 13; DNA: TGTGCCAGCTCACCTCAAGACAGGGTCGAAGCTTTCTTT; CDR3: CASSPQDRVEAFF
J: TRBJ2-7; V: TRBV5-1; size: .; D: TRBD2; length: 15; DNA: TGCGCCAGCAGTCGCGGGGGGACTCCCTCCTACGAGCAGTACTTC; CDR3: CASSRGGTPSYEQYF
J: TRBJ2-2; V: TRBV15; size: .; D: .; length: 14; DNA: TGTGCCACCAGCAGTCCAGGGTTAGCCGGGGAGCTGTTTTTT; CDR3: CATSSPGLAGELFF
J: TRBJ1-1; V: TRBV2; size: .; D: .; length: 13; DNA: TGTGCCAGCAGTCCCGACTTGAACACTGAAGCTTTCTTT; CDR3: CASSPDLNTEAFF
J: TRBJ1-1; V: TRBV30; size: .; D: .; length: 13; DNA: TGTGCCTGGAGTGCCGGACAGCTCACTGAAGCTTTCTTT; CDR3: CAWSAGQLTEAFF
J: TRBJ1-4; V: TRBV18; size: .; D: .; length: 15; DNA: TGTGCCAGCTCACCACCGGGTCCTGGAAATGAAAAACTGTTTTTT; CDR3: CASSPPGPGNEKLFF
J: TRBJ2-7; V: TRBV5-1; size: .; D: TRBD2; length: 14; DNA: TGCGCCAGCAGCCCCTCCGGGACTAGCCGCGAGCAGTACTTC; CDR3: CASSPSGTSREQYF
J: TRBJ2-1; V: TRBV20-1; size: once; D: .; length: 11; DNA: TGCAGTGCTATCTTGAACGGTGAGCAGTTCTTC; CDR3: CSAILNGEQFF
J: TRBJ2-1; V: TRBV5-6; size: once; D: TRBD2; length: 15; DNA: TGTGCCAGCAGCCTGGGACTAGCGGGACTGAATGAGCAGTTCTTC; CDR3: CASSLGLAGLNEQFF
J: TRBJ1-1; V: TRBV6-1; size: .; D: .; length: 16; DNA: TGTGCCAGCAGTGAAGTTGGACATGGGTTTTGGACTGAAGCTTTCTTT; CDR3: CASSEVGHGFWTEAFF
J: TRBJ2-7; V: TRBV28; size: .; D: TRBD2; length: 14; DNA: TGTGCCAGCAGAAGGGGAGGGAAGATCTACGAGCAGTACTTC; CDR3: CASRRGGKIYEQYF
J: TRBJ2-5; V: TRBV5-1; size: .; D: .; length: 12; DNA: TGCGCCAGCAGCTTCTCCGGGGAGACCCAGTACTTC; CDR3: CASSFSGETQYF
J: TRBJ1-5; V: TRBV27; size: .; D: .; length: 15; DNA: TGTGCCAGCAGTCCCTCGGTGTCGGTTCTTCAGCCCCAGCATTTT; CDR3: CASSPSVSVLQPQHF
J: TRBJ2-7; V: TRBV6-5; size: .; D: .; length: 14; DNA: TGTGCCAGCAGTGCCGGGACCGCAGCCTACGAGCAGTACTTC; CDR3: CASSAGTAAYEQYF
J: TRBJ2-1; V: TRBV5-1; size: .; D: .; length: 12; DNA: TGCGCCAGCAGCCCGGGGTACCATGAGCAGTTCTTC; CDR3: CASSPGYHEQFF
J: TRBJ1-2; V: TRBV4-1; size: .; D: TRBD1; length: 14; DNA: TGCGCCAGCAGCCACCCTGGGGACAGTTATGGCTACACCTTC; CDR3: CASSHPGDSYGYTF
J: TRBJ2-3; V: TRBV6-6; size: .; D: .; length: 16; DNA: TGTGCCAGCAGTTACTTTAGGGTCGGGGACACAGATACGCAGTATTTT; CDR3: CASSYFRVGDTDTQYF
J: TRBJ2-2; V: TRBV9; size: .; D: TRBD2; length: 16; DNA: TGTGCCAGCAGCGTCTTAGCGGGAGGTCCCACCGGGGAGCTGTTTTTT; CDR3: CASSVLAGGPTGELFF
J: TRBJ1-1; V: TRBV5-6; size: once; D: .; length: 16; DNA: TGTGCCAGCAGCTTGGGTTCGACCGGAGGGTCCACTGAAGCTTTCTTT; CDR3: CASSLGSTGGSTEAFF
J: TRBJ1-3; V: TRBV13; size: once; D: .; length: 20; DNA: TGTGCCAGCAGCTCCCAAGTTTTGAAGGGTTTCACGCGCTCTGGAAACACCATATATTTT; CDR3: CASSSQVLKGFTRSGNTIYF
J: TRBJ1-1; V: TRBV6-5; size: .; D: .; length: 13; DNA: TGTGCCAGCAGTTACACAGGGAATACTGAAGCTTTCTTT; CDR3: CASSYTGNTEAFF
J: TRBJ2-3; V: TRBV18; size: .; D: TRBD2; length: 15; DNA: TGTGCCAGCTCACCGGCGTGGGGGGGGGCAGATACGCAGTATTTT; CDR3: CASSPAWGGADTQYF
J: TRBJ1-6; V: TRBV19; size: .; D: .; length: 13; DNA: TGTGCCAGTAGTCGGGGGGATAATTCACCCCTCCACTTT; CDR3: CASSRGDNSPLHF
J: TRBJ1-1; V: TRBV5-4; size: .; D: TRBD1; length: 13; DNA: TGTGCCAGCAGCCAGGGACAGAGATCTGAAGCTTTCTTT; CDR3: CASSQGQRSEAFF
J: TRBJ1-2; V: TRBV2; size: once; D: TRBD1; length: 15; DNA: TGTGCCATCTCTAAGAATCGAGGGGGCACCTATGGCTACACCTTC; CDR3: CAISKNRGGTYGYTF
J: TRBJ1-3; V: TRBV18; size: .; D: .; length: 17; DNA: TGTGCCAGCTCAGGGCTGGGAATGGCTGAATCTGGAAACACCATATATTTT; CDR3: CASSGLGMAESGNTIYF
J: TRBJ2-7; V: TRBV5-1; size: .; D: TRBD1; length: 14; DNA: TGCGCCAGCAGCTCGGGGGACAGGGTAGCGGAGCAGTACTTC; CDR3: CASSSGDRVAEQYF
J: TRBJ2-7; V: TRBV6-5; size: .; D: .; length: 12; DNA: TGTGCCAGCTCCCCAGGGCCCCACGAGCAGTACTTC; CDR3: CASSPGPHEQYF